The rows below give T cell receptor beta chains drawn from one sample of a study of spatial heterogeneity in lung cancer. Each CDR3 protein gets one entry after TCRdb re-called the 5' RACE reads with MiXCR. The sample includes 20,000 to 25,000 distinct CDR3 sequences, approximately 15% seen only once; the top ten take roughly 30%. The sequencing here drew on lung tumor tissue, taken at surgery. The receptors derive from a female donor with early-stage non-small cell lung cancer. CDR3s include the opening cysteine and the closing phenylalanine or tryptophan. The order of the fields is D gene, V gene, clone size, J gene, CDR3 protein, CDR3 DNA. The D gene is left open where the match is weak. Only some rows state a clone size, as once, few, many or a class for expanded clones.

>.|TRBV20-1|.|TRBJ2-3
CSARRRGASTDTQYF
TGCAGTGCTAGACGACGGGGGGCTAGCACAGATACGCAGTATTTT
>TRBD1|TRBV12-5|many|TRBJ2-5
CASGPGTATQETQYF
TGTGCTAGTGGTCCCGGGACAGCAACCCAAGAGACCCAGTACTTC
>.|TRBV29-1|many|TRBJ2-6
CSVGIPGANVLTF
TGCAGCGTTGGGATTCCTGGGGCCAACGTCCTGACTTTC
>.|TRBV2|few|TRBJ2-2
CASRDPNTGELFF
TGTGCCAGCAGGGACCCGAACACCGGGGAGCTGTTTTTT
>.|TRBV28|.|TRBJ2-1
CASRSGAEYNEQFF
TGTGCCAGCCGGTCGGGGGCTGAATACAATGAGCAGTTCTTC
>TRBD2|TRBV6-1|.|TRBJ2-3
CATAGGGRLDTQYF
TGTGCCACCGCGGGGGGCGGGAGGCTCGATACGCAGTATTTT
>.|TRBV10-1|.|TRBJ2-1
CASSEYGGVAYSEQFF
TGCGCCAGCAGTGAGTATGGAGGAGTAGCCTACAGTGAGCAGTTCTTC
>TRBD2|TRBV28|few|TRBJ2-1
CASERAGGPSLNEQFF
TGTGCCAGCGAAAGGGCGGGAGGTCCTAGCCTTAATGAGCAGTTCTTC
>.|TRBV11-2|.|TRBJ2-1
CASSLRAYNEQFF
TGTGCCAGCAGCTTAAGAGCCTACAATGAGCAGTTCTTC
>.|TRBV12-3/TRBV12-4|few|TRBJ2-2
CASWAAEVGTGELFF
TGTGCCAGTTGGGCCGCAGAAGTTGGCACCGGGGAGCTGTTTTTT
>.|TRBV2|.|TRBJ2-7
CASSEQGREQYF
TGTGCCAGCAGTGAACAGGGGAGAGAGCAGTACTTC
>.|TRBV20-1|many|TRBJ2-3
CSASPWGSTDTQYF
TGCAGTGCTAGCCCCTGGGGGAGCACAGATACGCAGTATTTT
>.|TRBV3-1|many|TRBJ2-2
CASSRRGRHANTGELFF
TGTGCCAGCAGCCGCCGTGGACGGCACGCGAACACCGGGGAGCTGTTTTTT
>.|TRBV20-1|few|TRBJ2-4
CSAGMLNIQYF
TGCAGTGCTGGGATGCTAAACATTCAGTACTTC
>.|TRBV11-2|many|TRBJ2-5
CASSLPPGAVETQYF
TGTGCCAGCAGCTTACCCCCGGGCGCGGTGGAGACCCAGTACTTC
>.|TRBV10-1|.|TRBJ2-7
CASSDSTGIKYEQYF
TGCGCCAGCAGTGACTCCACAGGGATTAAGTACGAGCAGTACTTC
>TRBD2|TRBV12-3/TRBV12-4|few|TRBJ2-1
CASSLEAGGYNEQFF
TGTGCCAGCAGTTTAGAAGCGGGAGGGTACAATGAGCAGTTCTTC
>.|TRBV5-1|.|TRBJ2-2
CASSLLSSATGELFF
TGCGCCAGCAGCTTGTTGTCTAGCGCCACCGGGGAGCTGTTTTTT
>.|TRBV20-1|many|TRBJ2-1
CSAGSGTPYNEQFF
TGCAGTGCTGGTTCCGGGACACCCTACAATGAGCAGTTCTTC
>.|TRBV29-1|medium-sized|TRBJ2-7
CSVEDRVAGQRSYEQYF
TGCAGCGTTGAAGATCGAGTCGCGGGCCAGAGATCCTACGAGCAGTACTTC
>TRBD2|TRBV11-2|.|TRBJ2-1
CASSPRRLAAYEQFF
TGTGCCAGCAGCCCCAGGAGACTAGCAGCCTATGAGCAGTTCTTC
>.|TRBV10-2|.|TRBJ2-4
CASSEWGVKNIQYF
TGCGCCAGCAGTGAATGGGGGGTCAAAAACATTCAGTACTTC
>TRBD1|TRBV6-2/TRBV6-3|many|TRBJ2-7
CASRQGARIGEQYF
TGTGCCAGCAGACAGGGGGCGCGAATCGGCGAGCAGTACTTC
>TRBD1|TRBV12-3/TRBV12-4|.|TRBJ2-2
CASSVTGGIGELFF
TGTGCCAGCAGTGTGACAGGGGGCATCGGGGAGCTGTTTTTT
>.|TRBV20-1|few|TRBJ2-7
CSARDRVGGFYEQYF
TGCAGTGCTAGAGATAGAGTAGGGGGGTTCTACGAGCAGTACTTC
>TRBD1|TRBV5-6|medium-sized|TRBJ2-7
CASSLQGFTYEQYF
TGTGCCAGCAGCTTACAGGGGTTTACCTACGAGCAGTACTTC
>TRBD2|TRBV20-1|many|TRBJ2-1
CSASYSGREYNEQFF
TGCAGTGCTAGTTATAGCGGGAGGGAATACAATGAGCAGTTCTTC
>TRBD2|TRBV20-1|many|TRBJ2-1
CSARTPLAGVHEQFF
TGCAGTGCTAGAACGCCCCTAGCGGGAGTCCATGAGCAGTTCTTC
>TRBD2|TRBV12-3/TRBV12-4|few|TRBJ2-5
CASSLAGTETQYF
TGTGCCAGCAGCTTAGCGGGAACCGAGACCCAGTACTTC
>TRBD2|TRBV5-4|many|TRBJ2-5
CASRRGGQETQYF
TGTGCCAGCAGACGGGGGGGGCAAGAGACCCAGTACTTC
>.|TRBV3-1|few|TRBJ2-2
CASSPIPTGELFF
TGTGCCAGCAGCCCCATCCCTACCGGGGAGCTGTTTTTT
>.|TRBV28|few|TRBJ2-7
CASSRWGTRTYEQYF
TGTGCCAGCAGTCGGTGGGGGACACGAACCTACGAGCAGTACTTC
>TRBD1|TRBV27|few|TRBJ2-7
CASSYGRRWTGEYYEQYF
TGTGCCAGCAGTTACGGCCGAAGATGGACAGGGGAATACTACGAGCAGTACTTC
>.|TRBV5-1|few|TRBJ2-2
CASSFGLKGSGELFF
TGCGCCAGCAGTTTCGGACTTAAAGGTAGCGGGGAGCTGTTTTTT
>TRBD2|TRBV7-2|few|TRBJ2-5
CASSPSSGGRTQYF
TGTGCCAGCAGCCCCTCTAGCGGGGGTCGGACCCAGTACTTC
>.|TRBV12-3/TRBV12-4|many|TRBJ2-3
CASTLGLADTQYF
TGTGCCAGCACCCTTGGACTGGCGGATACGCAGTATTTT
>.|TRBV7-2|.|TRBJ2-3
CASSPSVLGSDTQYF
TGTGCCAGCAGCCCTTCGGTTTTGGGGTCAGATACGCAGTATTTT
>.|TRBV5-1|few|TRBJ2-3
CATKSGPRTDTQYF
TGCGCCACCAAAAGTGGGCCCCGCACAGATACGCAGTATTTT
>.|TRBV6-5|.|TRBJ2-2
CASSYSRRGTGELFF
TGTGCCAGCAGTTACTCGAGGCGAGGCACCGGGGAGCTGTTTTTT
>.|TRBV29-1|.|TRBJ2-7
CSVQGLYTYEQYF
TGCAGCGTTCAGGGACTCTATACCTACGAGCAGTACTTC
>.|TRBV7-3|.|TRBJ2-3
CASSRDPRDTQYF
TGTGCCAGCAGCAGGGACCCTCGAGATACGCAGTATTTT
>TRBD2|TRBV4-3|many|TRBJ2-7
CASSQDLWASGGARAYEQYF
TGCGCCAGCAGCCAAGATCTCTGGGCCAGCGGGGGGGCTAGAGCCTACGAGCAGTACTTC
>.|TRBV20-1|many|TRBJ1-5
CSAEKQGNQPQHF
TGCAGTGCGGAGAAACAGGGCAATCAGCCCCAGCATTTT
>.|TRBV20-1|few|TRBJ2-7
CSARAQQGSAEQYF
TGCAGTGCTAGAGCTCAGCAGGGGTCAGCCGAGCAGTACTTC
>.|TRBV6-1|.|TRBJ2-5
CASSEGWVSQYF
TGTGCCAGCAGTGAGGGGTGGGTGTCCCAGTACTTC
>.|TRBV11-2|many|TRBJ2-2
CASSPGRHNTGELFF
TGTGCCAGCAGCCCGGGCCGACACAACACCGGGGAGCTGTTTTTT
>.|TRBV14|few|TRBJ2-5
CASSQVGKTQYF
TGTGCCAGCAGCCAAGTAGGCAAGACCCAGTACTTC
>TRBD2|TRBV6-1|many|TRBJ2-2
CASSGSVASGANTGELFF
TGTGCCAGCAGTGGGAGCGTGGCTAGCGGTGCGAACACCGGGGAGCTGTTTTTT
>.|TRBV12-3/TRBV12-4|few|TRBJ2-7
CASSYSHYEQYF
TGTGCCAGCAGTTACAGTCATTACGAGCAGTACTTC
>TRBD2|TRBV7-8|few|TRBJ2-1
CASSSRLAGDIYNEQFF
TGTGCCAGCAGCTCGCGACTAGCGGGAGATATCTACAATGAGCAGTTCTTC
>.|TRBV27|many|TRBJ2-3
CASSLTLRTDTQYF
TGTGCCAGCAGTTTGACACTTCGCACAGATACGCAGTATTTT
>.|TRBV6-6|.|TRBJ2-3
CASSPAGGRTDTQYF
TGTGCCAGCAGTCCCGCGGGCGGGCGCACAGATACGCAGTATTTT
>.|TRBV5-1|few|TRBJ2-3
CASSLATGASTDTQYF
TGCGCCAGCAGCCTTGCTACGGGGGCAAGCACAGATACGCAGTATTTT
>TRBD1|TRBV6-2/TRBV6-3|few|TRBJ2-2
CASSYDRGNTGELFF
TGTGCCAGCAGTTACGACAGGGGAAACACCGGGGAGCTGTTTTTT
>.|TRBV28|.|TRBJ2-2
CAWGANTGELFF
TGTGCCTGGGGCGCAAACACCGGGGAGCTGTTTTTT